This T cell receptor beta chain was profiled in a study of Graves' ophthalmopathy and Graves' hyperthyroidism. Study results and caveats: In separating ophthalmopathy from stable hyperthyroidism, a 13-signature model achieved around 85% sensitivity and around 80% specificity. The model predicted ophthalmopathy progression with around 70% sensitivity and less than 85% specificity. Blood samples also showed most expanded thyroid clonotypes exceeding 0.001 frequency.

Hyperthyroidism patients, aged 18 to 65, were newly diagnosed, under 2 months' duration. Researchers took RNA transcripts and amplified TCR beta CDR3 regions from them. An initial RT-PCR round employing HTBI primers preceded a second-round multiplex PCR. TCRdb analysed the multiplex PCR reads with MiXCR anew, one entry per CDR3 protein. The sample lists over a million distinct CDR3 sequences, around a third occurring once. This clonotype occurred many times. The target antigen is unknown. This clonotype was obtained from an adult man with Graves' hyperthyroidism. The sample comprised peripheral blood or thyroid tissue (not recorded which).

The CDR3 region is CASSPSQEYEQYF. The CDR3 nucleotides read TGTGCCAGCAGCCCATCACAAGAATACGAGCAGTACTTC. The V gene is TRBV7-2, the J gene TRBJ2-7; no clear D. V lost 5 bases and J 4 bases, leaving 12 bases between the germline ends. The CDR3 length is 13 residues. Germline CDR1 SGHTA, CDR2 FQGNSA.